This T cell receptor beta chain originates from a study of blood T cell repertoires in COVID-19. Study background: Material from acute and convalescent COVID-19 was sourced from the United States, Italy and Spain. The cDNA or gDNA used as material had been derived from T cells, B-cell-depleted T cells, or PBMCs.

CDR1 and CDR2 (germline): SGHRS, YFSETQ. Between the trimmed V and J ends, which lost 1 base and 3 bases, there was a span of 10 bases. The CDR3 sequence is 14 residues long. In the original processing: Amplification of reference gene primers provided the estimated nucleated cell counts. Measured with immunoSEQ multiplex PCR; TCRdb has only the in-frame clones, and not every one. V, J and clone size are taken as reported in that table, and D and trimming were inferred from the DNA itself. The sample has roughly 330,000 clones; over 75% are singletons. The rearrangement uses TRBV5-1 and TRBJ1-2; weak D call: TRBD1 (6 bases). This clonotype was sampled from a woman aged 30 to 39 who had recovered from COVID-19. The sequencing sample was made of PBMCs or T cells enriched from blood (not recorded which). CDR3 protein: CASSLMAGDYGYTF. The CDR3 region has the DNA TGCGCCAGCAGCTTGATGGCAGGGGACTATGGCTACACCTTC.